This T cell receptor beta chain was sequenced during a study of T cells in Graves' hyperthyroidism and ophthalmopathy. The CDR3 length is 19 residues. V lost 5 bases and J lost 1, with 24 bases in between. Germline loops: CDR1 SGHVS, CDR2 FNYEAQ. Ahead of any ophthalmopathy symptoms, the blood sample was obtained at the first diagnosis of hyperthyroidism. This clonotype was observed many times. RNA transcripts provided the source from which TCR beta CDR3 regions were amplified. When the TCR CDR3 underwent first-round RT-PCR, the HTBI primer set was used. TCRdb re-called the multiplex PCR reads with MiXCR, one entry per CDR3 protein. This sample yields some 250,000 distinct CDR3 sequences, of which 13% to 15% are seen a single time; less than 15% belongs to the top ten.

This receptor was taken from a woman aged 40 to 50 with Graves' hyperthyroidism that later progressed to Graves' ophthalmopathy. The sequenced sample was blood. The V and J genes are TRBV7-6 and TRBJ1-5; D gene unclear. Here the CDR3 reads CASSLKPFLDGGSNQPQHF. The CDR3 DNA follows: TGTGCCAGCAGCCTTAAGCCTTTCCTAGACGGCGGGAGCAATCAGCCCCAGCATTTT. Based on the CDR3 plus reference TRBV7-6 and TRBJ1-5, the full variable domain is GAGVSQSPRYKVTKRGQDVALRCDPISGHVSLYWYRQALGQGPEFLTYFNYEAQQDKSGLPNDRFSAERPEGSISTLTIQRTEQRDSAMYRCASSLKPFLDGGSNQPQHFGDGTRLSIL.